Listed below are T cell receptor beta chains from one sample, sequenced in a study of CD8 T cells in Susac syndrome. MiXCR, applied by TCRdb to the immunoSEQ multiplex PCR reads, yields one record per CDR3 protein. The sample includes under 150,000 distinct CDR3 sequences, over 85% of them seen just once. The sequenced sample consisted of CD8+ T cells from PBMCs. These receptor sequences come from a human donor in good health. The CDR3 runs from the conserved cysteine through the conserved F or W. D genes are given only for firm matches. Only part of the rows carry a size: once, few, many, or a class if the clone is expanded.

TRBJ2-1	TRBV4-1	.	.	TGCGCCAGCAGCCAAGACCGGGACCAAGACTACAATGAGCAGTTCTTC	CASSQDRDQDYNEQFF
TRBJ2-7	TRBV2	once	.	TGTGCCAGCCTCCGGGACAACACCTACGAGCAGTACTTC	CASLRDNTYEQYF
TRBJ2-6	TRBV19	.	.	TGTGCCAGTAGTCACCGGGCTGGGGCCAACGTCCTGACTTTC	CASSHRAGANVLTF
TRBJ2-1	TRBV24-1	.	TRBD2	TGTGCCACCAGTGGGTCCCAGCGGGAGTATGAGCAGTTCTTC	CATSGSQREYEQFF
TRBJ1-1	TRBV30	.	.	TGTGCCTGGAGTGTTGAGCGAAACACTGAAGCTTTCTTT	CAWSVERNTEAFF
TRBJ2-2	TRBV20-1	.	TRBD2	TGCAGTGCAGTCGATGAGGGGACTAGGGTGTTGTCCGGGGAGCTGTTTTTT	CSAVDEGTRVLSGELFF
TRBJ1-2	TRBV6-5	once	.	TGTGCCACTCGACAGGCGTCTAACTATGGCTACACCTTC	CATRQASNYGYTF
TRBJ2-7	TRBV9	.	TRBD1	TGTGCCAGCAGCGAATCCGGGACAGGGGTTTACGAGCAGTACTTC	CASSESGTGVYEQYF
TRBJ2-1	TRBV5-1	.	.	TGCGCCAGCAGCTTGGAGAGTGCCGATGAGCAGTTCTTC	CASSLESADEQFF
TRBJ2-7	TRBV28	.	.	TGTGCCAGCAGTATTCCGGGACTCTTCTACGAGCAGTACTTC	CASSIPGLFYEQYF
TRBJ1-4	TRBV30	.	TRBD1	TGTGCCTGGACAGAGGGGGCAGGAAATAATGAAAAACTGTTTTTT	CAWTEGAGNNEKLFF
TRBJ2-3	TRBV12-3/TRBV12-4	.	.	TGTGCCAGCAGTCCCCCGCCGGGAGAAACAGATACGCAGTATTTT	CASSPPPGETDTQYF
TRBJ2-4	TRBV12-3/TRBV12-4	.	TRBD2	TGTGCCAGCAGTCCATTCCTGGGACTAGCGGAAAACATTCAGTACTTC	CASSPFLGLAENIQYF
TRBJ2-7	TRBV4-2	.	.	TGTGCCAGCAGCCATACTAGAAACTACGAGCAGTACTTC	CASSHTRNYEQYF
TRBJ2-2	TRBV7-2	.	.	TGTGCCAGCGCCTCGTCTTCCGGGGCGCGGAACACCGCAGAGCTGTTTTTT	CASASSSGARNTAELFF
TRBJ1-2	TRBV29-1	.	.	TGCAGCGTTGAACAGGGACCCTATGGCTACACCTTC	CSVEQGPYGYTF
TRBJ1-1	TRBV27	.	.	TGTGCCAGCAGTTTGTCGCTTCGCACTGAAGCTTTCTTT	CASSLSLRTEAFF
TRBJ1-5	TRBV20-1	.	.	TGCAGTGCTCGGGAGATGGGACCCTATAGCAATCAGCCCCAGCATTTT	CSAREMGPYSNQPQHF
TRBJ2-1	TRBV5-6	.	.	TGTGCCAGCAGCCTCTTTCACAGGGATCACAATGAGCAGTTCTTC	CASSLFHRDHNEQFF
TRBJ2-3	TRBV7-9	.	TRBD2	TGTGCCAGTCAGCCCCAAAAGGGACTATCCCTCGCAGATACGCAGTATTTT	CASQPQKGLSLADTQYF
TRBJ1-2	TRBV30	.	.	TGTGCCTGGAGTATCGGAACGTCCTATGGCTACACCTTC	CAWSIGTSYGYTF
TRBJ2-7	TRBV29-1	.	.	TGCAGCGTTTCCCTTTGGACATCCTACGAGCAGTACTTC	CSVSLWTSYEQYF
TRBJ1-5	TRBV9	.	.	TGTGCCAGCAGCGTCGCCGGTGAGGATCAGCCCCAGCATTTT	CASSVAGEDQPQHF
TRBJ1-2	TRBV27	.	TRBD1	TGTGCCAGCAGTTCCGGGACAGGGCGGAGAGAGGGCTACACCTTC	CASSSGTGRREGYTF
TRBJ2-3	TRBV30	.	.	TGTGCCTGGAGCGACGGGAGTGCAGATACGCAGTATTTT	CAWSDGSADTQYF
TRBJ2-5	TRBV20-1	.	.	TGCAGTGCTAGAGATCTACGAGGGGGAGAGACCCAGTACTTC	CSARDLRGGETQYF